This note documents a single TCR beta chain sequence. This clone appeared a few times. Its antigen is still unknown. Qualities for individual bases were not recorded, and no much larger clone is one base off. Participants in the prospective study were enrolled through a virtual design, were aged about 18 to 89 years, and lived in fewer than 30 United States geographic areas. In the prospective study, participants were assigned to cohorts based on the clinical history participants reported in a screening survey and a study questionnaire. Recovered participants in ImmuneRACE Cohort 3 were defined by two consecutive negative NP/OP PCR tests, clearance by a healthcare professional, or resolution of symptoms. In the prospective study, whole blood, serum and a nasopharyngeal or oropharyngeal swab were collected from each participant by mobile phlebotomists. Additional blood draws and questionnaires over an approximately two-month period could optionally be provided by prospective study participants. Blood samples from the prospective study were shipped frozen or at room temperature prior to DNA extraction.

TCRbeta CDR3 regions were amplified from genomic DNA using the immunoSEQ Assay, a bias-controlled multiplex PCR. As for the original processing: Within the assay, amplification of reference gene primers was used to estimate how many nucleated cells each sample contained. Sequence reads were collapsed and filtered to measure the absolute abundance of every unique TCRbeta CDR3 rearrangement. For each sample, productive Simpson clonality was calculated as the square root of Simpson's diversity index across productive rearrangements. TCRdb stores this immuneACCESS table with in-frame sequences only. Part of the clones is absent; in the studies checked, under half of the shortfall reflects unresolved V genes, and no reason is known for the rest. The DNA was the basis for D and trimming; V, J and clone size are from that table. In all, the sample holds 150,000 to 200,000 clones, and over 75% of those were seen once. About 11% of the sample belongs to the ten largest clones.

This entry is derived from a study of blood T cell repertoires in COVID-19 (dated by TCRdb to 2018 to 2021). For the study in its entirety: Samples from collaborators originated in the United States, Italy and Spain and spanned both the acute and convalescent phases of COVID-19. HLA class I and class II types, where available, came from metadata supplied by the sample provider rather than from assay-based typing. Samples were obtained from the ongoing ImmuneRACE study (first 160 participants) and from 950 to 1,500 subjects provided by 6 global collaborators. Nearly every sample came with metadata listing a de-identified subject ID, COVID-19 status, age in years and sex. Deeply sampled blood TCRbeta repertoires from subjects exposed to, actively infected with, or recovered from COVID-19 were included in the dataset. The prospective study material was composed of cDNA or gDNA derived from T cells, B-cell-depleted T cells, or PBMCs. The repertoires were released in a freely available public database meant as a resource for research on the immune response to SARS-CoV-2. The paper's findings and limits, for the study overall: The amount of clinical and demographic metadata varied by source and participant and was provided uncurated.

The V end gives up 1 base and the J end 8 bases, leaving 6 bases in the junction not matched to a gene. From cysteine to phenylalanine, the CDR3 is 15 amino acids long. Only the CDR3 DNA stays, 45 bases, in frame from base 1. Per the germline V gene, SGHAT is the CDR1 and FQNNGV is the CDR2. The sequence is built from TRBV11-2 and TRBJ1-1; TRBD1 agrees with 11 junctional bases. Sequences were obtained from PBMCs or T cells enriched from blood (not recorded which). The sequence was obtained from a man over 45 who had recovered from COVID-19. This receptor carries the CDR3 CASSLGDRGDREAFF. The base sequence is TGTGCCAGCAGCTTAGGGGACAGGGGGGATAGAGAAGCTTTCTTT.